These 16 T cell receptor beta chains came from one sample sequenced in a study of blood T cells in healthy people across ages. For the second PCR, which ran for 7 to 11 cycles, a sample-barcoded 5' primer and a J-beta primer mix were used. Each CDR3 protein gets one entry after TCRdb re-called the 5' RACE reads with MiXCR. The sample consists of about 900,000 distinct CDR3 sequences, approximately 67% of them appearing once. Sequenced material: blood. These receptors were obtained from a man in his thirties or forties in good health.

This clonotype was counted a few times. The CDR3 nucleotides read TGCGCCAGCAGCGAGACAGGGATCAACATTCAGTACTTC. As protein: CASSETGINIQYF. V gene TRBV5-1 combines with J gene TRBJ2-4, with TRBD1 identical over 7 bases. The CDR3 is 13 amino acids. V lost 4 bases to trimming and J lost 7 bases; unmatched junction nucleotides: 5. Germline values: CDR1 SGHRS, CDR2 YFSETQ.

The chain employs TRBV7-2 and TRBJ1-2; 10 bases map to TRBD1. The CDR3 runs 13 residues. Germline CDR1 reads SGHTA; CDR2 reads FQGNSA. The V and J ends lost 5 bases and 8 bases, in that order; junction bases with no gene match: 5. The CDR3 nucleotides are TGTGCCAGCAGCCGTGGGACAGGGGAGGGCTACACCTTC. Its translation is CASSRGTGEGYTF.

The chain employs TRBV30 and TRBJ2-7, with D tentatively TRBD1 (6 bases). V lost 3 bases and J 3 bases, leaving 12 bases between the germline ends. CDR1 and CDR2 (germline): GTSNPN, SVGIG (reference sequence). CDR3 length: 13 residues. CDR3 sequence reads: CAWSTGTFYEQYF. Here the CDR3 DNA reads TGTGCCTGGAGCACAGGGACCTTCTACGAGCAGTACTTC.

Regarding this clonotype: This may arise from a read error, as a much more abundant clone is one base away. The chain couples TRBV29-1 to TRBJ2-3; D gene unclear. V lost 8 bases and J lost 4, with 19 bases in between. This CDR3 is 14 amino acids long. Germline values: CDR1 SQVTM, CDR2 ANQGSEA. Here the CDR3 reads CSFSGSREPDTQYF. CDR3 bases: TGCAGCTTCTCCGGAAGCCGAGAGCCAGATACGCAGTATTTT.

The J gene is TRBJ1-2, the V gene TRBV7-2, with D tentatively TRBD1 (6 bases). The germline CDR1 and CDR2 sequences are SGHTA and FQGNSA. The CDR3 has 15 residues. Trimming shortened V by 6 bases and J by 4 bases, and 18 bases separated the two germline ends. Here the CDR3 reads CASRLPGVTPYGYTF. CDR3 in DNA: TGTGCCAGCAGACTGCCAGGGGTTACCCCCTATGGCTACACCTTC.

CDR3 nucleotide sequence: TGTGCCAGCAGCCACATCAAAGAAGGCTATGGCTACACCTTC. It specifies CASSHIKEGYGYTF. J is TRBJ1-2 and V is TRBV3-1; D uncertain. CDR3 length: 14 residues. Per the germline V gene, CDR1 is LGHDT and CDR2 is YNNKEL (reference sequence). Trimming took off 3 bases at V and 4 bases at J, with 12 bases between the two ends.

The genes are TRBV7-2 and TRBJ2-3; D is perhaps TRBD2 (6 bases). This CDR3 has 15 residues. CDR1 is SGHTA and CDR2 is FQGNSA in the germline V gene. V lost 5 bases and J 3 bases, leaving 15 bases between the germline ends. The CDR3, as DNA: TGTGCCAGCAGCCTTGGGGCGGGGTGGACAGATACGCAGTATTTT. Translation gives CASSLGAGWTDTQYF.

This rearrangement joins TRBV24-1 to TRBJ2-5, with no clear D. Trimming pared 3 bases from V and 1 base from J, leaving 17 bases between. Germline V gene lookup returns CDR1 KGHDR and CDR2 SFDVKD. This CDR3 is built from 17 residues. The CDR3 sequence is CATSDQTPGFPQETQYF. The DNA for the CDR3 is TGTGCCACCAGTGATCAAACCCCCGGGTTCCCCCAAGAGACCCAGTACTTC.

The chain links TRBV28 to TRBJ2-5, with 7 bases that match TRBD1. J lost 3 bases, V lost 2 bases, and 6 bases had no gene match. CDR1 is MDHEN and CDR2 is SYDVKM in the germline V gene. The CDR3 length is 15 residues. CDR3 region: CASSLGPDREETQYF. The CDR3 coding sequence is TGTGCCAGCAGTTTAGGGCCTGACAGGGAAGAGACCCAGTACTTC.

The rearrangement joins TRBV2 to TRBJ1-2, with D maybe TRBD1 (5 bases). The CDR3 consists of 13 residues. V was trimmed by 7 bases and J by 4 bases, leaving 13 bases between them. In germline, CDR1 is SNHLY, CDR2 FYNNEI. CDR3 loop: CASMDTLVYGYTF. CDR3 DNA: TGTGCCAGCATGGACACCTTAGTCTATGGCTACACCTTC.

This CDR3 is CASSPPAAGQETQYF. CDR3 nucleotide sequence: TGTGCCAGCTCACCACCTGCGGCGGGACAAGAGACCCAGTACTTC. This rearrangement joins TRBV18 to TRBJ2-5; tentatively, D is TRBD2 (6 bases). Per the germline V gene, CDR1 is KGHSH and CDR2 is LQKENI. The CDR3 covers 15 residues. Trimming left V 0 bases short and J 2 bases short, with 10 bases between.

This chain uses TRBV7-9 with TRBJ2-1; no reliable D call. The J call is uncertain, as TRBJ2-7 better fits the DNA end. CDR3 length: 11 residues. The germline V gene has CDR1 SEHNR and CDR2 FQNEAQ (reference sequence). The CDR3 sequence is CASSAHNEQYF. The CDR3 nucleotides read TGTGCCAGCAGCGCTCACAATGAGCAGTACTTC.

The V gene is TRBV12-3 or TRBV12-4, the J gene TRBJ2-1; 8 bases are a match to TRBD1. V trimming: 5 bases; J trimming: 3 bases; junction bases outside the gene matches: 9. The CDR3 length is 16 residues. The CDR3 DNA reads TGTGCCAGCAGTGGGGTCCGGGACAGGCACTACAATGAGCAGTTCTTC. It is translated as CASSGVRDRHYNEQFF.

The CDR3 bases are TGTGCCAGCACCTCCTCGGGGACAGGGATTGAAGGCTACACCTTC. Protein product: CASTSSGTGIEGYTF. The J gene is TRBJ1-2, the V gene TRBV12-3 or TRBV12-4; 9 nucleotides match TRBD1. The trim removed 7 bases at V and 8 bases at J, leaving 14 bases unmatched. The length of the CDR3 is 15 residues.

This clonotype was found a few times. The gene calls are TRBV27 and TRBJ2-1, with 7 nucleotides matching TRBD1. Germline CDR1 and CDR2: MNHEY and SMNVEV (reference sequence). This CDR3 is built from 16 residues. J was trimmed by 12 bases and V by 4 bases; bases with no gene match: 18. The CDR3 region has the DNA TGTGCCAGCAGTTCTCAACCGGGGACAGTGGAGTGGGGGCAGTTCTTC. It encodes CASSSQPGTVEWGQFF.

The CDR3 bases are TGTGCCAGCAGTGTAAGGGACAGGGGAGAGCAGTACTTC. It is translated as CASSVRDRGEQYF. This chain links TRBV12-3 or TRBV12-4 with TRBJ2-7; TRBD1 matches at 10 bases. V lost 5 bases to trimming and J lost 7 bases; unmatched junction nucleotides: 5. CDR3 length: 13 amino acids.